This paragraph reports one T cell receptor beta chain. This entry comes from a study of control samples from healthy donors and cancer patients. This table comes from immunoSEQ multiplex PCR, and its TCRdb copy is limited to in-frame clones, with some not included. The sample has around 140,000 clones, more than 85% seen once. This TCR was recovered from a man under 40 in good health. Sequencing used blood.

The DNA for the CDR3 is TGTGCCACCAGCAGATACAGGGACCCTAGCACAGATACGCAGTATTTT. Its protein product is CATSRYRDPSTDTQYF. The V and J genes are TRBV15 and TRBJ2-3; D is possibly TRBD1 (6 bases). Germline CDR1 is LNHNV and CDR2 is YYDKDF (reference sequence). The V end was cut by 2 bases, the J end by 0 bases, with 12 bases between. The CDR3 totals 16 residues.